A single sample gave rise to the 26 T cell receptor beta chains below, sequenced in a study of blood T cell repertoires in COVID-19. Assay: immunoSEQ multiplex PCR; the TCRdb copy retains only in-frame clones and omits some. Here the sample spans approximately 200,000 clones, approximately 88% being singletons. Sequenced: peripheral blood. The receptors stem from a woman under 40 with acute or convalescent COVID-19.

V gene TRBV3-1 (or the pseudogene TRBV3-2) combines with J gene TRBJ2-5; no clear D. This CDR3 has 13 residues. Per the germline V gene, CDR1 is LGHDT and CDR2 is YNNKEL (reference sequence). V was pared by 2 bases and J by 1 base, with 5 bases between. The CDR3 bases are TGTGCCAGCAGCCAAATAGCCCAAGAGACCCAGTACTTC. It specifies CASSQIAQETQYF.

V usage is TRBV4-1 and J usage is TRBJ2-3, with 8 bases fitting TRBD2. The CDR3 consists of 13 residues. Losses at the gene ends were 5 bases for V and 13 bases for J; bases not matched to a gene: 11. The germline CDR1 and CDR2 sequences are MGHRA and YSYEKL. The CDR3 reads CASSALAGGRKYF. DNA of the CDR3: TGCGCCAGCAGCGCGCTGGCGGGCGGGAGGAAGTATTTT.

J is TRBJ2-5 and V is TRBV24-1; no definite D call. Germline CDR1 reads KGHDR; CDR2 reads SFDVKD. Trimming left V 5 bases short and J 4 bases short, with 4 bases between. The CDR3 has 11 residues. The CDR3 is CATSVGETQYF. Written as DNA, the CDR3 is TGTGCCACCAGTGTCGGAGAGACCCAGTACTTC.

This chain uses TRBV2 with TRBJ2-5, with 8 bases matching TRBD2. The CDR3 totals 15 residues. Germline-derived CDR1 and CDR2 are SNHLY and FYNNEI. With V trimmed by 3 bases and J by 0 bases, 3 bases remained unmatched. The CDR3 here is CASSDSGMYQETQYF. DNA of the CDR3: TGTGCCAGCAGTGATAGCGGGATGTACCAAGAGACCCAGTACTTC.

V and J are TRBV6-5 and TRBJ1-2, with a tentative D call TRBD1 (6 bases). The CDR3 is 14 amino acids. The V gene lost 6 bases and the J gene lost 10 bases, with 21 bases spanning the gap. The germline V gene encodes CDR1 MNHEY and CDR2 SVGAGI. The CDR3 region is CASRPQGTTGFYTF. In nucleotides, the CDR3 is TGTGCCAGCAGGCCACAGGGCACGACCGGATTCTACACCTTC.

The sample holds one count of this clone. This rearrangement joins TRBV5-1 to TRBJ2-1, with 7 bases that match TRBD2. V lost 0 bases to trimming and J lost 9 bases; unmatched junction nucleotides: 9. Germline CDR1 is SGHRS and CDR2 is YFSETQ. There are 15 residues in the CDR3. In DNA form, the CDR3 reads TGCGCCAGCAGCTTGGTTGGGGGAGGGCCTGTTGAGCAGTTCTTC. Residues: CASSLVGGGPVEQFF.

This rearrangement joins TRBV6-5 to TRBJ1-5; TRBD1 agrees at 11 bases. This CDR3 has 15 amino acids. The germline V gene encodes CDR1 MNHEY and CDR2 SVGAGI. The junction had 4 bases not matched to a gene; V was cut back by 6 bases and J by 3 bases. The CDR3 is CASRRGQGDNQPQHF. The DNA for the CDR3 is TGTGCCAGCAGGAGGGGACAGGGGGACAATCAGCCCCAGCATTTT.

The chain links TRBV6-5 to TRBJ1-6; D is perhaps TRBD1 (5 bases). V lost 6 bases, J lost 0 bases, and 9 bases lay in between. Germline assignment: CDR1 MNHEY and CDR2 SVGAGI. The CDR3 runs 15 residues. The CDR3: CASRDGGSYNSPLHF. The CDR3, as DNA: TGTGCCAGCAGGGACGGGGGCTCCTATAATTCACCCCTCCACTTT.

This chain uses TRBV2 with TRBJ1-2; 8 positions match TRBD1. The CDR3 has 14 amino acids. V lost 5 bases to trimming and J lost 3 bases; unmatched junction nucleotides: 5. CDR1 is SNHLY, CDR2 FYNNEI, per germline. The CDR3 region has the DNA TGTGCCAGCAGTCAGAACAGGGGGTACTATGGCTACACCTTC. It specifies CASSQNRGYYGYTF.

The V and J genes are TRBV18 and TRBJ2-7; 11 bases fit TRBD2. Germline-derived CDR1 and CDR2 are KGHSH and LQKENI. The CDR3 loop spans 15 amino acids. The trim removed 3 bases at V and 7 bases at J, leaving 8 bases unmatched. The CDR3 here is CASSPFTSGSREQYF. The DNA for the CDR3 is TGTGCCAGCTCACCTTTTACTAGCGGGAGTCGGGAGCAGTACTTC.

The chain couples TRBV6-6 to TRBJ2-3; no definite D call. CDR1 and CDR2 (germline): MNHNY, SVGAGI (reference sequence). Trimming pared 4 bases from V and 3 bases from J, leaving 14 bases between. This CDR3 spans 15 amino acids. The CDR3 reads CASSLINGRTDTQYF. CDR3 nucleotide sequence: TGTGCCAGCAGTTTGATTAATGGTCGGACAGATACGCAGTATTTT.

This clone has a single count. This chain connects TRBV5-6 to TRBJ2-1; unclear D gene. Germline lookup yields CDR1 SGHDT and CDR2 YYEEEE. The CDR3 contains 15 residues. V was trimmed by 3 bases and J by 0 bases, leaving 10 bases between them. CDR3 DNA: TGTGCCAGCAGCTCTCACTACATCTCCTACAATGAGCAGTTCTTC. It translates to CASSSHYISYNEQFF. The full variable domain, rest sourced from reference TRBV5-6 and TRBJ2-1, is DAGVTQSPTHLIKTRGQQVTLRCSPKSGHDTVSWYQQALGQGPQFIFQYYEEEERQRGNFPDRFSGHQFPNYSSELNVNALLLGDSALYLCASSSHYISYNEQFFGPGTRLTVL.

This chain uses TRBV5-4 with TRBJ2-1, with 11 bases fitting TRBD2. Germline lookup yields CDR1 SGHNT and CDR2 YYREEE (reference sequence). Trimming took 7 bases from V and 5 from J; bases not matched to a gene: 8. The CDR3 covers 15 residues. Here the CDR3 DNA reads TGTGCCAGCCTTGCTCCGGGACTAGCGGACAATGAGCAGTTCTTC. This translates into CASLAPGLADNEQFF. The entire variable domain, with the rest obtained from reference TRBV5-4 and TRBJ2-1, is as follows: ETGVTQSPTHLIKTRGQQVTLRCSSQSGHNTVSWYQQALGQGPQFIFQYYREEENGRGNFPPRFSGLQFPNYSSELNVNALELDDSALYLCASLAPGLADNEQFFGPGTRLTVL.

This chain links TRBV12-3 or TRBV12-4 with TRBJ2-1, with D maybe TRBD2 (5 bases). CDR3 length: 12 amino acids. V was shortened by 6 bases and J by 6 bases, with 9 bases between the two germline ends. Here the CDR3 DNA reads TGTGCCAGCAGCAGACTACGCAATGAGCAGTTCTTC. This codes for CASSRLRNEQFF.

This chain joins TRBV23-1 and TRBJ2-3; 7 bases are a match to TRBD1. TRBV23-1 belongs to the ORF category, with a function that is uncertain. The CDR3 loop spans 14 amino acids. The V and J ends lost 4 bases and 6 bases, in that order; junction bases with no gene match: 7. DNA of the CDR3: TGCGCCAGCAGTCCGCGACAGGGCCCCGATACGCAGTATTTT. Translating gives CASSPRQGPDTQYF.

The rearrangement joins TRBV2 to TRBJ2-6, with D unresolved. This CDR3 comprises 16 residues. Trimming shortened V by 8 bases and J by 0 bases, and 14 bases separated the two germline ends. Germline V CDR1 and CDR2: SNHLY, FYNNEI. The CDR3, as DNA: TGTGCCAGCGGCTTAACACCTTTCTCTGGGGCCAACGTCCTGACTTTC. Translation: CASGLTPFSGANVLTF. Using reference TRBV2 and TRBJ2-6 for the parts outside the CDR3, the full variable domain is EPEVTQTPSHQVTQMGQEVILRCVPISNHLYFYWYRQILGQKVEFLVSFYNNEISEKSEIFDDQFSVERPDGSNFTLKIRSTKLEDSAMYFCASGLTPFSGANVLTFGAGSRLTVL.

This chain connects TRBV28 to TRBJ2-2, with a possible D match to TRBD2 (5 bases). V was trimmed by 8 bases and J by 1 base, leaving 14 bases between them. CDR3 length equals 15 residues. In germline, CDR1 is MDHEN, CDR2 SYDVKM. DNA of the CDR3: TGTGCCAGCGGGTGGTCGGGATTGAACACCGGGGAGCTGTTTTTT. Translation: CASGWSGLNTGELFF.

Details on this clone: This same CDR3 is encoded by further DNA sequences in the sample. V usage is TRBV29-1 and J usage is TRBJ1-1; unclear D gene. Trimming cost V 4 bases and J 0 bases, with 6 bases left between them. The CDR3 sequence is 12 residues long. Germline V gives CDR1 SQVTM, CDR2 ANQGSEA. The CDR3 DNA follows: TGCAGCGTTGGCGGGCTGAACACTGAAGCTTTCTTT. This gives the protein CSVGGLNTEAFF. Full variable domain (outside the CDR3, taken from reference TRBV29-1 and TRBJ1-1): SAVISQKPSRDICQRGTSLTIQCQVDSQVTMMFWYRQQPGQSLTLIATANQGSEATYESGFVIDKFPISRPNLTFSTLTVSNMSPEDSSIYLCSVGGLNTEAFFGQGTRLTVV.

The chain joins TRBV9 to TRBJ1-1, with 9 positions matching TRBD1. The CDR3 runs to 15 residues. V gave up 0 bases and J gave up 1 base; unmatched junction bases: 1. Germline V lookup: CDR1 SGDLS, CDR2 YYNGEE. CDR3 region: CASSVEDRGNTEAFF. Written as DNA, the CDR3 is TGTGCCAGCAGCGTAGAGGACAGGGGGAACACTGAAGCTTTCTTT.

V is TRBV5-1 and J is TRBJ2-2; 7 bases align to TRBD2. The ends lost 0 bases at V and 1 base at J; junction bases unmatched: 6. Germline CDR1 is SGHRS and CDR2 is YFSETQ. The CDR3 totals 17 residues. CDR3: CASSLVLAGENTGELFF. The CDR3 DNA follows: TGCGCCAGCAGCTTGGTTCTCGCGGGAGAGAACACCGGGGAGCTGTTTTTT.

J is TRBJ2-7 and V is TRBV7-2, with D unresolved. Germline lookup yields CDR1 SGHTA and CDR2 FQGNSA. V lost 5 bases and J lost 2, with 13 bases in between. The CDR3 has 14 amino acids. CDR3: CASSPPTFPYEQYF. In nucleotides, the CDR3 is TGTGCCAGCAGCCCCCCCACTTTCCCCTACGAGCAGTACTTC.

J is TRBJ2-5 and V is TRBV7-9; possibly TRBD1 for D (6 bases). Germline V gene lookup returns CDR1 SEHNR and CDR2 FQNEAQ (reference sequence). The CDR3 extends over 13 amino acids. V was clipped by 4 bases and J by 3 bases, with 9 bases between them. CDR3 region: CASSWTVKETQYF. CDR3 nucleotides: TGTGCCAGCAGCTGGACAGTTAAAGAGACCCAGTACTTC.

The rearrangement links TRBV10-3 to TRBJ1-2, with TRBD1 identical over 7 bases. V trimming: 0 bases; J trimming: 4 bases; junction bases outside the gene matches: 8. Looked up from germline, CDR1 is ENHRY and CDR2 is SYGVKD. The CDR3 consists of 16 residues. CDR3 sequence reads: CAISESRGPRGYGYTF. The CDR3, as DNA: TGTGCCATCAGTGAGTCGAGGGGGCCCCGGGGCTATGGCTACACCTTC.

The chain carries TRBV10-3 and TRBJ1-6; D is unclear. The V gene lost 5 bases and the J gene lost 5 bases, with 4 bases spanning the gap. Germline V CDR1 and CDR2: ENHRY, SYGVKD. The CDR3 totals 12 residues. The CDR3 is CAISQNNSPLHF. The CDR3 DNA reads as TGTGCCATCAGTCAGAATAATTCACCCCTCCACTTT.

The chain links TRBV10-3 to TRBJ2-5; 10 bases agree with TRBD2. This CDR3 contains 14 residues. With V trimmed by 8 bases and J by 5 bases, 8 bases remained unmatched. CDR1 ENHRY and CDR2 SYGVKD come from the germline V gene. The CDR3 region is CAIGVAGGRETQYF. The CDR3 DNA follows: TGTGCCATCGGGGTAGCGGGAGGACGTGAGACCCAGTACTTC.

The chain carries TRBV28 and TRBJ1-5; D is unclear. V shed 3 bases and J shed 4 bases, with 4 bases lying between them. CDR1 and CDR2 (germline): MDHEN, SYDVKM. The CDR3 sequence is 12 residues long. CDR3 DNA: TGTGCCAGCAGTTTTACAAATCAGCCCCAGCATTTT. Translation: CASSFTNQPQHF. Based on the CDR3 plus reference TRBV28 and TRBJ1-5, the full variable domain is DVKVTQSSRYLVKRTGEKVFLECVQDMDHENMFWYRQDPGLGLRLIYFSYDVKMKEKGDIPEGYSVSREKKERFSLILESASTNQTSMYLCASSFTNQPQHFGDGTRLSIL.